This T cell receptor beta chain was identified during a study of shared clonotypes between healthy human individuals. Sequencing used immunoSEQ multiplex PCR; TCRdb keeps in-frame clones, though not all of them. The sample lists approximately 2,000,000 clones, 93% occurring once. In the naive CD8 group, cells lacked CD45RO and were positively selected for CCR7, so terminally differentiated effector memory CD45RA+ cells were left out. The ends were cut back, 3 bases at V and 11 bases at J, with 19 bases in the middle. The V gene's germline CDR1 is SEHNR and CDR2 FQNEAQ (reference sequence). The CDR3 runs to 14 residues.

This chain links TRBV7-9 with TRBJ2-5, with unresolved D. Input material: naive CD8+ T cells from PBMCs. This receptor was identified in a man younger than 30 in good health. Some clones in this sample may be carry-over from other donors' samples. The CDR3 bases are TGTGCCAGCAGCTTCTCCGGGCTACAAGTATATCAGTACTTC. This translates into CASSFSGLQVYQYF.